The source of this T cell receptor (beta chain) is a study of blood T cell repertoires in COVID-19. Individuals drawn from some 25 US areas were about 18 to 95 years old. Sequencing was performed with immunoSEQ multiplex PCR; in TCRdb, only in-frame clones are kept and a portion is missing. The sample includes about 240,000 clones, roughly 89% of them seen just once. The specimen was PBMCs or T cells enriched from blood (not recorded which). This sequence was found in a woman in her twenties or thirties who had recovered from COVID-19.

CDR3 nucleotide sequence: TGTGCCAGCAGCAGACAGGGGGCGCAAACCGGGGAGCTGTTTTTT. This gives the protein CASSRQGAQTGELFF. The chain has TRBV7-2 and TRBJ2-2; the match to TRBD1 covers 10 bases. CDR1 is SGHTA, CDR2 FQGNSA, per germline. The length of the CDR3 is 15 residues. Trimming took 5 bases from V and 5 from J; bases not matched to a gene: 5. The whole variable domain, remainder taken from reference TRBV7-2 and TRBJ2-2, is GAGVSQSPSNKVTEKGKDVELRCDPISGHTALYWYRQSLGQGLEFLIYFQGNSAPDKSGLPSDRFSAERTGGSVSTLTIQRTQQEDSAVYLCASSRQGAQTGELFFGEGSRLTVL.